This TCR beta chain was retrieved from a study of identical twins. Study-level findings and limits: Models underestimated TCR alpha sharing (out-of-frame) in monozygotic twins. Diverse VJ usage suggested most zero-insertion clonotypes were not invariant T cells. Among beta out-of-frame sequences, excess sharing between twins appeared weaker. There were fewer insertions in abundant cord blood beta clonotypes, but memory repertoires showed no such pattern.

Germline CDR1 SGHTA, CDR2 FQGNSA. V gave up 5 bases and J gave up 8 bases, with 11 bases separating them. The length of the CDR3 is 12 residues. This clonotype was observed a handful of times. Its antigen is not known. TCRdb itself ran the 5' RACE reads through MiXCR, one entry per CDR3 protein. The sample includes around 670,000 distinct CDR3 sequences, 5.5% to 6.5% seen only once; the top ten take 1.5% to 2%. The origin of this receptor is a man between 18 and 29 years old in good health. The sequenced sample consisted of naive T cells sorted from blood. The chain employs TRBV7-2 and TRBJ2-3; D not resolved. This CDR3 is CASSKGLGTQYF. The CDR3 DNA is TGTGCCAGCAGCAAAGGGTTGGGTACGCAGTATTTT.